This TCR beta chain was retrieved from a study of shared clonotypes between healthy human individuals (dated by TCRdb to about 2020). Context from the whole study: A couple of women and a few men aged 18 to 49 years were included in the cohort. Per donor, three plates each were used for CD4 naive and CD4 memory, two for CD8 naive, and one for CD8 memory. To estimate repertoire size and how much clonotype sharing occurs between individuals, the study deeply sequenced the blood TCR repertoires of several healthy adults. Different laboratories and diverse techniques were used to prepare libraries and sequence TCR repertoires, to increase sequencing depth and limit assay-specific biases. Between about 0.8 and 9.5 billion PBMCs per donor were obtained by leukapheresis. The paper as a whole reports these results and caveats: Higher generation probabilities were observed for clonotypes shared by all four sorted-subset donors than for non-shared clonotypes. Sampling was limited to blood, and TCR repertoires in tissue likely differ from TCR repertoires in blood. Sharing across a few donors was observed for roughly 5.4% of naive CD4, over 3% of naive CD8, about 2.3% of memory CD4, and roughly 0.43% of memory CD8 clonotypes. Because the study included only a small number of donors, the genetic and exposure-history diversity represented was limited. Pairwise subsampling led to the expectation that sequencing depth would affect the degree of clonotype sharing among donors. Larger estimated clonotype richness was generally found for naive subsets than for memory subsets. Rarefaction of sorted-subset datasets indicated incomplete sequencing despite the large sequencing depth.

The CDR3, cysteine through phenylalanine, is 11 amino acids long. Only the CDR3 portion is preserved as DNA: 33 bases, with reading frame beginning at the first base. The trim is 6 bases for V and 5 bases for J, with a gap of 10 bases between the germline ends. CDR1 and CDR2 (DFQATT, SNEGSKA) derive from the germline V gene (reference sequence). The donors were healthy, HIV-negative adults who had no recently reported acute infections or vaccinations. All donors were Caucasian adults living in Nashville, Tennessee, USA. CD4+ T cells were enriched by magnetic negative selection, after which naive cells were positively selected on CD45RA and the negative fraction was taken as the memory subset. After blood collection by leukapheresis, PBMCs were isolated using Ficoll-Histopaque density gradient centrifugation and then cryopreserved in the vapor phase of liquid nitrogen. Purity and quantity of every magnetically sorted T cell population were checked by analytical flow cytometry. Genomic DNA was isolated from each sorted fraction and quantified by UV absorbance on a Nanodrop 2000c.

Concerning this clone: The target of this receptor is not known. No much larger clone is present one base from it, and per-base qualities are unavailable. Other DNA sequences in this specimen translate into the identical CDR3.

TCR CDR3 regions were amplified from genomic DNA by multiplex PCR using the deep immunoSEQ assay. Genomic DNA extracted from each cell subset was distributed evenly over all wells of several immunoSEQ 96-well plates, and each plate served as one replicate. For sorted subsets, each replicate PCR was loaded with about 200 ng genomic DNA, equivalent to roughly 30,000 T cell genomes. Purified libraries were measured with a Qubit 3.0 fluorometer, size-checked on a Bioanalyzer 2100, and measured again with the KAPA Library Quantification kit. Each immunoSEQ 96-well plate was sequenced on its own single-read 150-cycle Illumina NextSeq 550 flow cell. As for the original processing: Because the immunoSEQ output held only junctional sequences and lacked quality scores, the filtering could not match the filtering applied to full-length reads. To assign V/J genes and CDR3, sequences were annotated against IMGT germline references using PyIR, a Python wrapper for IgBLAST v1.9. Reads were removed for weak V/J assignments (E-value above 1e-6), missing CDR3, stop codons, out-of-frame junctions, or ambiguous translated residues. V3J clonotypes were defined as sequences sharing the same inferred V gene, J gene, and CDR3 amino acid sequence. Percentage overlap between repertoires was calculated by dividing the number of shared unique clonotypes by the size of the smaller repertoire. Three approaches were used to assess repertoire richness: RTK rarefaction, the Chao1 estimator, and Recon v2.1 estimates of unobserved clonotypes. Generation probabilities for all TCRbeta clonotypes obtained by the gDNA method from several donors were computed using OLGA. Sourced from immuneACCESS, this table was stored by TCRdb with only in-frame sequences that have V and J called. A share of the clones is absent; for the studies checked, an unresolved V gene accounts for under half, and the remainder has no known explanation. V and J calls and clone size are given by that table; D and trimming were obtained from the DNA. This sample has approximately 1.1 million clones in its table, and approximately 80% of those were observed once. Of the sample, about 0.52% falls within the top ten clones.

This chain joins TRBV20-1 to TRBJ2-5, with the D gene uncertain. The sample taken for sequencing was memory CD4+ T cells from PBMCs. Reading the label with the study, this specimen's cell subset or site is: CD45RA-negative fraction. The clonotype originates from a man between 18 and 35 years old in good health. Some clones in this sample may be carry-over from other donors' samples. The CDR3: CSARGPETQYF. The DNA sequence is TGCAGTGCCCGTGGCCCGGAGACCCAGTACTTC.